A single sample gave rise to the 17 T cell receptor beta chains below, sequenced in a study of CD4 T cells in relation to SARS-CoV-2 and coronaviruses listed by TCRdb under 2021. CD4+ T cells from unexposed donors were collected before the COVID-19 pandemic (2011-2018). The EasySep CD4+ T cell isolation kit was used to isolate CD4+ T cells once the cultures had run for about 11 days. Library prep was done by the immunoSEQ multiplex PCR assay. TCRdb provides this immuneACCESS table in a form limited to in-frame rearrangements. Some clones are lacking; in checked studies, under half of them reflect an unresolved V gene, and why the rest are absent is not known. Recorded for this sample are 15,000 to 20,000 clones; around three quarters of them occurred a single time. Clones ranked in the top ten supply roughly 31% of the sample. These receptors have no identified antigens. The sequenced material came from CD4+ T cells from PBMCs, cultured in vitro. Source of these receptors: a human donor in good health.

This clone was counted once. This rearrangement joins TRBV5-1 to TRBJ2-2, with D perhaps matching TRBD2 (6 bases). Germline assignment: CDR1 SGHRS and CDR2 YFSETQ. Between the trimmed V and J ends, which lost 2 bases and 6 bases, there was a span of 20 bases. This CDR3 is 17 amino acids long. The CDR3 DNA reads TGCGCCAGCAGCTTCGGCAAACTCGGGGGTAGCTCCGGGGAGCTGTTTTTT. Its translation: CASSFGKLGGSSGELFF.

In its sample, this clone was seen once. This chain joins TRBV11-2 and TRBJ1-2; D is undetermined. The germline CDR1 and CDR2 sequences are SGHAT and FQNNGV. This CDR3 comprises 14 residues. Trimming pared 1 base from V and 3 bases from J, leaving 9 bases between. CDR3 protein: CASSLGGLDYGYTF. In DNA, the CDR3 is TGTGCCAGCAGCTTAGGGGGATTGGACTATGGCTACACCTTC.

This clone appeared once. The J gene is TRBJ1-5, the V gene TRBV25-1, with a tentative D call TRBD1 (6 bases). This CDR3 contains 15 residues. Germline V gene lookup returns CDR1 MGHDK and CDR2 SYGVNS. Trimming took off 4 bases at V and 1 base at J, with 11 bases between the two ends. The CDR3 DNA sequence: TGTGCCAGCAGTGGCCCGGGGGCCAGCAATCAGCCCCAGCATTTT. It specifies CASSGPGASNQPQHF.

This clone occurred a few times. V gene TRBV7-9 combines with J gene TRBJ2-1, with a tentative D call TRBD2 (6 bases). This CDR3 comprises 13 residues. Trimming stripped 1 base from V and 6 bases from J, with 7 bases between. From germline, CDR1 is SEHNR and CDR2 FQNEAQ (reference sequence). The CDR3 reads CASSLVGGNEQFF. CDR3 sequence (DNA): TGTGCCAGCAGCTTAGTGGGGGGCAATGAGCAGTTCTTC.

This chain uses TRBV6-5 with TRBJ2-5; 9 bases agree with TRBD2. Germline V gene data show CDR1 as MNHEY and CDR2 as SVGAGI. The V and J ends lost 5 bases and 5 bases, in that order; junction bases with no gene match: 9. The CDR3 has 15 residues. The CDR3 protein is CASSPSSGVGETQYF. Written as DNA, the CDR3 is TGTGCCAGCAGTCCGTCTAGCGGGGTGGGGGAGACCCAGTACTTC.

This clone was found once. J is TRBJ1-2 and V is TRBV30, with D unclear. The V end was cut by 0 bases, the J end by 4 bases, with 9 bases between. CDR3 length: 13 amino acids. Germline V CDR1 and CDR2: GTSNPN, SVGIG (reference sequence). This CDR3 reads CAWSVRASYGYTF. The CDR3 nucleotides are TGTGCCTGGAGTGTACGGGCCTCCTATGGCTACACCTTC.

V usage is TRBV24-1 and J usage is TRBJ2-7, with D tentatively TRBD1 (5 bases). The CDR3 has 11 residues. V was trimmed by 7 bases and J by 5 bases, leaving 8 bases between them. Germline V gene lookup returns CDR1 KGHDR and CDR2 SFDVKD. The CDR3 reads CATSAQDEQYF. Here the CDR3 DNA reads TGTGCCACCAGCGCACAGGACGAGCAGTACTTC.

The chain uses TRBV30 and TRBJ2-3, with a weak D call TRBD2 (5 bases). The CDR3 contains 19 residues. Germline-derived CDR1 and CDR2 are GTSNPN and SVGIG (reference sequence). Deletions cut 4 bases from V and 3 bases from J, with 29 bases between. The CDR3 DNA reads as TGTGCCTGGATGCTCTCGCTGTCGGCCGGGCCCCGGAGGACAGATACGCAGTATTTT. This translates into CAWMLSLSAGPRRTDTQYF.

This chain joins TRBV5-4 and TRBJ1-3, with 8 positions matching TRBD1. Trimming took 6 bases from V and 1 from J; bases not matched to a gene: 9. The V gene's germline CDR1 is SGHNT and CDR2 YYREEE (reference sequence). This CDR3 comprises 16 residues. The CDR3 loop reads CASTRSRDRSGNTIYF. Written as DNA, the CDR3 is TGTGCCAGCACCCGGTCCCGGGACAGGTCTGGAAACACCATATATTTT. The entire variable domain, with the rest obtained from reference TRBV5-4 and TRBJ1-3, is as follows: ETGVTQSPTHLIKTRGQQVTLRCSSQSGHNTVSWYQQALGQGPQFIFQYYREEENGRGNFPPRFSGLQFPNYSSELNVNALELDDSALYLCASTRSRDRSGNTIYFGEGSWLTVV.

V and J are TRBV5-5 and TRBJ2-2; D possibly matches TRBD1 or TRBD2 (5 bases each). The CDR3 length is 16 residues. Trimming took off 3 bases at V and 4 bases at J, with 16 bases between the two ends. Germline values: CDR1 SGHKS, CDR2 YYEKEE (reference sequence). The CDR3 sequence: CASSSGPERGTGELFF. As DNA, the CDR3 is TGTGCCAGCAGCTCCGGACCGGAGAGGGGCACCGGGGAGCTGTTTTTT. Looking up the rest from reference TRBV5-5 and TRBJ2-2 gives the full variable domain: DAGVTQSPTHLIKTRGQQVTLRCSPISGHKSVSWYQQVLGQGPQFIFQYYEKEERGRGNFPDRFSARQFPNYSSELNVNALLLGDSALYLCASSSGPERGTGELFFGEGSRLTVL.

For the CDR3, the DNA is TGTGCCAGCAGTGAATATCGAGCGGGACGGGGGGAGACCCAGTACTTC. This translates into CASSEYRAGRGETQYF. V usage is TRBV6-1 and J usage is TRBJ2-5, with 7 bases fitting TRBD2. With 2 bases clipped from V and 5 bases from J, the junction kept 11 bases outside the gene matches. Germline lookup yields CDR1 MNHNS and CDR2 SASEGT. This CDR3 spans 16 amino acids.

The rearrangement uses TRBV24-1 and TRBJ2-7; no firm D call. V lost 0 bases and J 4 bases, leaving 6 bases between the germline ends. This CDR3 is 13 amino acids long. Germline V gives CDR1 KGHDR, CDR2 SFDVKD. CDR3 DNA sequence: TGTGCCACCAGTGATTTGAACGGATACGAGCAGTACTTC. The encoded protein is CATSDLNGYEQYF.

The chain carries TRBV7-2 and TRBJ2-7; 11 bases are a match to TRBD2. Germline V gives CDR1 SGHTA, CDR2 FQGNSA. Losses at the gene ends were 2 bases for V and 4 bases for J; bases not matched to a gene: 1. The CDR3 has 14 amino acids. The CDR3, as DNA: TGTGCCAGCAGCTTACTAGCGGGAGGTTACGAGCAGTACTTC. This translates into CASSLLAGGYEQYF.

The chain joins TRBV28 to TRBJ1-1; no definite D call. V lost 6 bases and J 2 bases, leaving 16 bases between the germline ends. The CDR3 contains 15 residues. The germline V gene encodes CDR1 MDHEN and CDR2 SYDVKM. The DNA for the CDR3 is TGTGCCAGCAGCCCTGCATCGGAAGGAAACACTGAAGCTTTCTTT. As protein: CASSPASEGNTEAFF. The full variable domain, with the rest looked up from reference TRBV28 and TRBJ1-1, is DVKVTQSSRYLVKRTGEKVFLECVQDMDHENMFWYRQDPGLGLRLIYFSYDVKMKEKGDIPEGYSVSREKKERFSLILESASTNQTSMYLCASSPASEGNTEAFFGQGTRLTVV.

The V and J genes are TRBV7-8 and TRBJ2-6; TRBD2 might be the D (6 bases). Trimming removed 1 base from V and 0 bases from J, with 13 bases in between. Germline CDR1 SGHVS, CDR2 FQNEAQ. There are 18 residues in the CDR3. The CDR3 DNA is TGTGCCAGCAGCTTAGGGAGGGAGCCGCACTCTGGGGCCAACGTCCTGACTTTC. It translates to CASSLGREPHSGANVLTF. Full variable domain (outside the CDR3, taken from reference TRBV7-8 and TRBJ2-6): GAGVSQSPRYKVAKRGQDVALRCDPISGHVSLFWYQQALGQGPEFLTYFQNEAQLDKSGLPSDRFFAERPEGSVSTLKIQRTQQEDSAVYLCASSLGREPHSGANVLTFGAGSRLTVL.

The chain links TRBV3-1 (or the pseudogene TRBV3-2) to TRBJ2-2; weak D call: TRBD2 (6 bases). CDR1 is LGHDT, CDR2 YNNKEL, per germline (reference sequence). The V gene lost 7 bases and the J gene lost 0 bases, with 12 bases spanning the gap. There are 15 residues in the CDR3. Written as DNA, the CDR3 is TGTGCCAGCAATCTTGCGGGGTCGAACACCGGGGAGCTGTTTTTT. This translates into CASNLAGSNTGELFF.

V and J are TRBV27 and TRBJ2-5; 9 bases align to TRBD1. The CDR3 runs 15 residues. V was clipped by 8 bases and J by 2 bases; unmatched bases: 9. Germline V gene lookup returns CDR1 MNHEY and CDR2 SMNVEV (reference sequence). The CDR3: CASAPGDRAQETQYF. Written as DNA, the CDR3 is TGTGCCAGCGCACCCGGGGACAGGGCTCAAGAGACCCAGTACTTC.